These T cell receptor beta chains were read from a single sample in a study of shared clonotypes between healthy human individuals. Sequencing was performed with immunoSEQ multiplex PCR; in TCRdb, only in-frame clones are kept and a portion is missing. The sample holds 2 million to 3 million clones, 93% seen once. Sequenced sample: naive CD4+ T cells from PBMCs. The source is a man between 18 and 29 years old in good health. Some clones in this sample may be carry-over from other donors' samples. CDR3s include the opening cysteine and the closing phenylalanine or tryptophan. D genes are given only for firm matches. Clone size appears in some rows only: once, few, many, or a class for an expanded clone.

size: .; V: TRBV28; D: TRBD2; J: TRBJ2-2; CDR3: CASSLWRLAGGKNTGELFF; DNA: TGTGCCAGCAGCCTCTGGCGTCTAGCGGGAGGGAAGAACACCGGGGAGCTGTTTTTT
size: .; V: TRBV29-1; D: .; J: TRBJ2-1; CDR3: CSGGTWSYEQFF; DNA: TGCAGCGGCGGGACTTGGAGCTATGAGCAGTTCTTC
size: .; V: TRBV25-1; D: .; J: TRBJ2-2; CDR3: CASSEYGGMDTGELFF; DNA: TGTGCCAGCAGTGAATACGGGGGCATGGACACCGGGGAGCTGTTTTTT
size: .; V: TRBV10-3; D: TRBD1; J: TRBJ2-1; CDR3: CAIRTGGGGEQFF; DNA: TGTGCCATCCGGACAGGGGGAGGCGGTGAGCAGTTCTTC
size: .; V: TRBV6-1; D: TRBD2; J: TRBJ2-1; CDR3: CASSARPVLAGGGYNEQFF; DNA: TGTGCCAGCAGTGCGCGACCTGTCTTAGCGGGAGGGGGGTACAATGAGCAGTTCTTC
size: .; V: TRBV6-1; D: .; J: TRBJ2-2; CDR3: CASSFTGLAGELFF; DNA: TGTGCCAGTTCCTTCACAGGGTTGGCCGGGGAGCTGTTTTTT
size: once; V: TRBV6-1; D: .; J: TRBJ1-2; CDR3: CASRLTTYYGYTF; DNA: TGTGCCAGCAGACTCACAACTTACTATGGCTACACCTTC
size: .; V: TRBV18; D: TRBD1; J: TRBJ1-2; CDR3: CASSPGGQGDYGYTF; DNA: TGTGCCAGCTCACCAGGGGGACAGGGAGACTATGGCTACACCTTC
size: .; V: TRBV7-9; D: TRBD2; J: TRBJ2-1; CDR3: CASSPIAGSFSYNEQFF; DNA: TGTGCCAGCAGCCCTATAGCGGGAAGCTTCTCCTACAATGAGCAGTTCTTC
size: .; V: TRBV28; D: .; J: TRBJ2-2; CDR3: CASTLGGTPNTGELFF; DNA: TGTGCCAGCACCCTAGGCGGGACCCCGAACACCGGGGAGCTGTTTTTT
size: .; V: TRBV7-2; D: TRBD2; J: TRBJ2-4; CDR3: CASSLHFGAGGPSIQYF; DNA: TGTGCCAGCAGCTTACACTTCGGGGCGGGAGGTCCAAGCATTCAGTACTTC